The present entry profiles one T cell receptor (beta chain) with its context. The data were obtained in a study of shared clonotypes between healthy human individuals. Sorted subsets were amplified in replicate PCRs using 200 to 250 ng DNA, roughly 30,000 T cell genomes. Profiling relied on immunoSEQ multiplex PCR, and the TCRdb table lists in-frame clones only, not all of them. This table holds about a million clones, around 77% found once. This CDR3 has 16 amino acids. The V gene's germline CDR1 is KGHSH and CDR2 LQKENI. Deletions cut 0 bases from V and 2 bases from J, with 13 bases between. The clonotype comes from a man in his late teens or twenties in good health. Some clones in this sample may be carry-over from other donors' samples. What was sequenced was memory CD4+ T cells from PBMCs. The subset was: CD45RA-negative fraction. The chain combines TRBV18 with TRBJ2-5; D possibly matches TRBD1 or TRBD2 (6 bases each). The CDR3 loop reads CASSPPSGAPQETQYF. The DNA for the CDR3 is TGTGCCAGCTCACCACCATCGGGGGCACCACAAGAGACCCAGTACTTC. Drawing the rest from reference TRBV18 and TRBJ2-5, the complete variable domain is NAGVMQNPRHLVRRRGQEARLRCSPMKGHSHVYWYRQLPEEGLKFMVYLQKENIIDESGMPKERFSAEFPKEGPSILRIQQVVRGDSAAYFCASSPPSGAPQETQYFGPGTRLLVL.